Described below is a single T cell receptor (beta chain) sequence and its context. As yet, its antigen is unknown. A read error may be the cause here, since a much bigger clone is one base away. No conserved phenylalanine or tryptophan ends this CDR3, so it is likely a read error. This entry is derived from a study of response to subunit inactivated influenza vaccine. Regarding the study as a whole: New T cells are recruited in small numbers by each seasonal influenza vaccination, according to the authors' suggestion.

Via MiXCR, TCRdb re-called the RT-PCR reads, giving one row per CDR3 protein. Among about 500,000 distinct CDR3 sequences listed, approximately 7.2% were seen once. CDR3 size: 14 residues. With 5 bases clipped from V and 6 bases from J, the junction kept 6 bases outside the gene matches. Germline CDR1 and CDR2: MGHRA and YSYEKL. The material was PBMCs from blood, obtained around 25 months after vaccination. The source of this sequence is a man in his fifties or sixties who received an inactivated influenza vaccine. The chain couples TRBV4-1 to TRBJ2-1, with 8 bases identical to TRBD1. CDR3 DNA: TGCGCCAGCAGCTCTCGGACAGGGTCCAATGAGCAGTTCTCC. Protein: CASSSRTGSNEQFS.